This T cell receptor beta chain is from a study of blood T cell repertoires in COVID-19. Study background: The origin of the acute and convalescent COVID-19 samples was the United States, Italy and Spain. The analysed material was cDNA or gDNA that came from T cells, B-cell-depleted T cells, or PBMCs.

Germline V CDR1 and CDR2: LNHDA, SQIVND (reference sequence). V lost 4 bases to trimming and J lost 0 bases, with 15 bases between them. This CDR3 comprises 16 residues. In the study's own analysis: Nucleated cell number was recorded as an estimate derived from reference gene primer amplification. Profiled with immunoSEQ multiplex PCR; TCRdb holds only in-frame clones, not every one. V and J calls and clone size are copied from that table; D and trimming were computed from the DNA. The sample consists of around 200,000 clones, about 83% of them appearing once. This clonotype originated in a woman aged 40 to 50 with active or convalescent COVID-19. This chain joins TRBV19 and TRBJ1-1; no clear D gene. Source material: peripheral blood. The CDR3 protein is CASSTLDGLMNTEAFF. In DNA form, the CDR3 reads TGTGCCAGTAGTACTCTGGATGGACTCATGAACACTGAAGCTTTCTTT. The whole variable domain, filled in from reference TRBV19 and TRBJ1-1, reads DGGITQSPKYLFRKEGQNVTLSCEQNLNHDAMYWYRQDPGQGLRLIYYSQIVNDFQKGDIAEGYSVSREKKESFPLTVTSAQKNPTAFYLCASSTLDGLMNTEAFFGQGTRLTVV.